Listed here is a single T cell receptor (beta chain). Which antigen it targets is not known. Within one base of it there is no much larger clone, and no base qualities were kept. Participants in the prospective study were aged roughly 18 to 95 years, lived in some 24 United States geographic areas, and enrolled through a virtual design. Cohort assignment in the prospective study relied on participant-reported clinical history from a screening survey and a study questionnaire. For ImmuneRACE Cohort 3, a participant was defined as recovered based on two consecutive negative NP/OP PCR tests, clearance by a healthcare professional, or resolution of symptoms. Mobile phlebotomists in the prospective study collected whole blood, serum and a nasopharyngeal or oropharyngeal swab from every participant. Participants in the prospective study had the option to provide additional blood draws and questionnaires over a roughly 2-month period. Before DNA extraction, prospective study blood samples were shipped either frozen or at room temperature.

These data are taken from a study of blood T cell repertoires in COVID-19 (dated by TCRdb to 2018 to 2021). In the study overall: Samples covering the acute and convalescent phases of COVID-19 were provided by collaborators in the United States, Italy and Spain. The prospective study material was composed of cDNA or gDNA derived from T cells, B-cell-depleted T cells, or PBMCs. Deeply sampled blood TCRbeta repertoires from subjects exposed to, actively infected with, or recovered from COVID-19 were included in the dataset. Nearly every sample came with metadata listing a de-identified subject ID, COVID-19 status, age in years and sex. HLA class I and class II types, where available, came from metadata supplied by the sample provider rather than from assay-based typing. The repertoires were released in a freely available public database intended as a resource for research on the immune response to SARS-CoV-2. Samples came from the ongoing ImmuneRACE study (first 160 participants) plus 1,254 subjects from 6 global collaborators.

The germline V gene specifies SGHRS as CDR1 and YFSETQ as CDR2. Inclusive of the bounding cysteine and phenylalanine, the CDR3 is 17 residues long. Only CDR3 DNA remains: 51 bases, in frame from the first base. Cut back by 0 bases and 3 bases, the V and J ends lie 15 bases apart. General conclusions and limits of the study: The amount of clinical and demographic metadata varied by source and participant and was provided uncurated.

TCRbeta CDR3 regions were amplified from genomic DNA using the immunoSEQ Assay, a bias-controlled multiplex PCR. In the authors' own workflow: The number of nucleated cells in each sample was estimated by amplification of reference gene primers within the assay. Sequence reads were collapsed and filtered to measure the absolute abundance of every unique TCRbeta CDR3 rearrangement. For each sample, productive Simpson clonality was calculated as the square root of Simpson's diversity index across productive rearrangements. TCRdb took this table from immuneACCESS and kept in-frame rearrangements with V and J called. Such tables lack part of the clones; where checked against another copy, unresolved V genes explain under half of the gap, and the rest is unexplained. Clone size and the V and J calls come from that table; the DNA yielded D and trimming. Across this sample there are about 300,000 clones, with around 86% seen only once. The top ten clones comprise about 4.2% of the sample.

The clonotype comes from a man aged 25 to 45 who had recovered from COVID-19. The sample comprised PBMCs or T cells enriched from blood (not recorded which). The chain employs TRBV5-1 and TRBJ1-4; the D gene is unclear. CDR3 reads: CASSLGNRERANEKLFF. The base sequence is TGCGCCAGCAGCTTGGGAAACCGGGAAAGGGCTAATGAAAAACTGTTTTTT.